This T cell receptor beta chain is drawn from a study of blood T cells in healthy people across ages. Study-level points and caveats: The long-lived group displayed more naive CD4+ cells, plus higher diversity, than the aged donors did.

It was with a sample-barcoded 5' primer and a J-beta primer mix that a second PCR of about 6 to 11 cycles was run. A 12-random-nucleotide template-switch adaptor tagged each cDNA molecule. Using its own MiXCR run on the 5' RACE reads, TCRdb lists one record per CDR3 protein. This table has 1,100,000 or so distinct CDR3 sequences, less than 50% appearing once. Comments on this clonotype: Its antigen is undetermined.

PBMCs were isolated at a quantity of at least 7 million per sample. CDR3 length: 12 residues. Trimming cost V 6 bases and J 4 bases, with 9 bases left between them. Germline lookup yields CDR1 MDHEN and CDR2 SYDVKM. The sequenced sample was blood. The chain has TRBV28 and TRBJ2-5; D is unclear. The origin of this receptor is an older woman in good health. The CDR3 nucleotides read TGTGCCAGCAGAGCTGATTCAGAGACCCAGTACTTC. This translates into CASRADSETQYF.